Listed here is a single T cell receptor (beta chain). What it binds is not known. Germline lookup yields CDR1 ENHRY and CDR2 SYGVKD. V was clipped by 10 bases and J by 5 bases, with 19 bases between them. The CDR3 is 14 residues long. The data derive from a study of cytomegalovirus exposure and HLA in healthy donors. Study observations and caveats: Listed as cytomegalovirus-associated were 150 or so TCR beta chains. In vitro testing confirmed a few CMV-associated chains as specific for CMV antigens. The classifier reportedly diagnosed cytomegalovirus status with high specificity and sensitivity. Most TCR sequences were rare, but some public TCRs occurred in many donors.

The method was immunoSEQ multiplex PCR; TCRdb's version includes in-frame clones alone and lacks a portion of them. This table holds 180,000 or so clones, about nine tenths found once. V is TRBV10-3 and J is TRBJ2-3; a weak D match, TRBD2 (5 bases). The source is a man aged 18 to 30 in good health and CMV-seropositive. Sequenced input: PBMCs. CDR3 protein: CATRRGPDGDTQYF. The CDR3 DNA reads as TGTGCCACCCGGCGAGGGCCCGATGGAGATACGCAGTATTTT.